Shown below are 25 T cell receptor beta chains from a single sample sequenced in a study of cytomegalovirus exposure and HLA in healthy donors. Sequencing was performed with immunoSEQ multiplex PCR; in TCRdb, only in-frame clones are kept and a portion is missing. Of around 160,000 clones in the sample, about 88% are singletons; the top ten hold approximately 3%. The sample consisted of PBMCs. All receptors come from a man between 18 and 35 years old in good health and CMV-seronegative.

Written as DNA, the CDR3 is TGTGCCAGCGCCTGGTCCGGGACTAGCGCTGAGACCCAGTACTTC. Protein product: CASAWSGTSAETQYF. The chain recombines TRBV2 with TRBJ2-5; the match to TRBD2 covers 10 bases. V dropped 8 bases and J dropped 5; count of bases not matched to a gene: 11. This CDR3 has 15 amino acids. Germline CDR1 is SNHLY and CDR2 is FYNNEI.

V and J are TRBV28 and TRBJ2-5; tentatively, D is TRBD2 (6 bases). The CDR3 runs to 15 residues. The ends were cut back, 4 bases at V and 5 bases at J, with 17 bases in the middle. Looked up from germline, CDR1 is MDHEN and CDR2 is SYDVKM. The CDR3 nucleotides are TGTGCCAGCAGTTCCCGGGACTCGCTACGGGAGACCCAGTACTTC. It codes for CASSSRDSLRETQYF. Looking up the rest from reference TRBV28 and TRBJ2-5 gives the full variable domain: DVKVTQSSRYLVKRTGEKVFLECVQDMDHENMFWYRQDPGLGLRLIYFSYDVKMKEKGDIPEGYSVSREKKERFSLILESASTNQTSMYLCASSSRDSLRETQYFGPGTRLLVL.

V is TRBV5-4 and J is TRBJ2-3, with a possible D match to TRBD2 (7 bases). Germline loops: CDR1 SGHNT, CDR2 YYREEE (reference sequence). This CDR3 is 17 amino acids long. The germline V and J ends were trimmed by 0 bases and 1 base, with 15 bases remaining between them. The CDR3 protein is CASSLDPRGARTDTQYF. The CDR3 bases are TGTGCCAGCAGCTTGGATCCTCGGGGGGCTCGCACAGATACGCAGTATTTT.

This clone was seen more than once but under ten times. The genes are TRBV4-1 and TRBJ1-6; 8 positions match TRBD1. V lost 1 base to trimming and J lost 7 bases; unmatched junction nucleotides: 6. Germline CDR1 is MGHRA and CDR2 is YSYEKL. There are 16 residues in the CDR3. CDR3 bases: TGCGCCAGCAGCCAAGTAGGGACAGGACAGAATTCACCCCTCCACTTT. Its translation is CASSQVGTGQNSPLHF.

The chain carries TRBV5-6 and TRBJ2-4; TRBD1 agrees at 7 bases. The CDR3 has 14 residues. The J segment lost 7 bases and the V segment lost 4 bases, leaving 8 bases of the junction unmatched. The germline V gene encodes CDR1 SGHDT and CDR2 YYEEEE. The CDR3 bases are TGTGCCAGCAGCCCACGACAGGGTGGGAACATTCAGTACTTC. Translating gives CASSPRQGGNIQYF.

The rearrangement joins TRBV27 to TRBJ2-7; no reliable D call. Per the germline V gene, CDR1 is MNHEY and CDR2 is SMNVEV (reference sequence). The V end was cut by 2 bases, the J end by 7 bases, with 15 bases between. The CDR3 consists of 14 residues. The CDR3 nucleotides read TGTGCCAGCAGTTTAGACTCAATGTTGGGTGAGCAGTACTTC. It encodes CASSLDSMLGEQYF.

The chain carries TRBV27 and TRBJ2-7, with D possibly matching TRBD2 (5 bases). V dropped 4 bases and J dropped 4 bases, with 8 bases sitting between them. The CDR3 covers 12 residues. Germline V lookup: CDR1 MNHEY, CDR2 SMNVEV (reference sequence). The DNA of the CDR3 is TGTGCCAGCAGTTACACGGGGTACGAGCAGTACTTC. This codes for CASSYTGYEQYF.

This clone appeared a few times. The V call is TRBV7-9, the J call TRBJ2-7, with 9 bases aligning to TRBD2. V shed 4 bases, J shed 0 bases, and the junction held 13 bases outside the gene matches. The CDR3 covers 18 residues. In germline, CDR1 is SEHNR, CDR2 FQNEAQ (reference sequence). CDR3 region: CASSSPFSGSWSSYEQYF. The CDR3 bases are TGTGCCAGCAGCTCCCCATTTAGCGGGAGTTGGAGCTCCTACGAGCAGTACTTC. The whole variable domain, filled in from reference TRBV7-9 and TRBJ2-7, reads DTGVSQNPRHKITKRGQNVTFRCDPISEHNRLYWYRQTLGQGPEFLTYFQNEAQLEKSRLLSDRFSAERPKGSFSTLEIQRTEQGDSAMYLCASSSPFSGSWSSYEQYFGPGTRLTVT.

The chain has TRBV5-6 and TRBJ2-1; 7 positions agree with TRBD1. Germline lookup yields CDR1 SGHDT and CDR2 YYEEEE. V was pared by 2 bases and J by 8 bases, with 4 bases of the junction left unmatched. This CDR3 has 13 residues. The CDR3 coding sequence is TGTGCCAGCAGCTTCGACAGGGTCGATGAGCAGTTCTTC. It yields the protein CASSFDRVDEQFF.

The chain joins TRBV5-1 to TRBJ2-1, with a possible D match to TRBD1 (5 bases). The CDR3 totals 15 residues. Looked up from germline, CDR1 is SGHRS and CDR2 is YFSETQ. The V gene lost 7 bases and the J gene lost 4 bases, with 18 bases spanning the gap. CDR3 coding DNA: TGCGCCAGCGGTCAAGGGGCGGCGAATTACAATGAGCAGTTCTTC. Translation gives CASGQGAANYNEQFF.

This chain connects TRBV18 to TRBJ2-5, with D perhaps TRBD1 (6 bases). With 2 bases removed from V and 5 bases from J, the gap between germline ends came to 9 bases. The CDR3 extends over 13 amino acids. Germline CDR1 is KGHSH and CDR2 is LQKENI. In nucleotides, the CDR3 is TGTGCCAGCTCACCAACGAGGGGGGAGACCCAGTACTTC. Encoded protein: CASSPTRGETQYF.

The chain combines TRBV28 with TRBJ1-5; D perhaps matches TRBD1 (6 bases). With 8 bases removed from V and 3 bases from J, the gap between germline ends came to 17 bases. This CDR3 contains 15 residues. Germline V gives CDR1 MDHEN, CDR2 SYDVKM. The CDR3 sequence is CASGGADSNNQPQHF. CDR3 DNA: TGTGCCAGCGGGGGGGCGGACAGCAACAATCAGCCCCAGCATTTT.

The J gene is TRBJ1-1, the V gene TRBV7-2; no firm D call. In germline, CDR1 is SGHTA, CDR2 FQGNSA. There are 14 residues in the CDR3. The ends were cut back, 4 bases at V and 3 bases at J, with 12 bases in the middle. The CDR3 nucleotides are TGTGCCAGCAGCTCGAGTTCGGGGTACACTGAAGCTTTCTTT. This encodes CASSSSSGYTEAFF.

A single count supports this clone. One junction end does not reproduce the germline sequence, and a read error may be involved. The chain has TRBV20-1 and TRBJ1-2; no clear D. This CDR3 is built from 8 residues. Germline-derived CDR1 and CDR2 are DFQATT and SNEGSKA (reference sequence). The CDR3 nucleotides read TGCAGTGCTAGCCCCGGGGACTTC. Translating gives CSASPGDF.

The chain links TRBV19 to TRBJ1-1; TRBD1 aligns across 7 bases. With 6 bases clipped from V and 2 bases from J, the junction kept 3 bases outside the gene matches. Germline loops: CDR1 LNHDA, CDR2 SQIVND (reference sequence). This CDR3 region has 13 residues. CDR3 in DNA: TGTGCCAGTAGGGGGACAGACAACACTGAAGCTTTCTTT. Residues: CASRGTDNTEAFF.

The rearrangement joins TRBV28 to TRBJ1-5; 8 bases line up with TRBD1. The CDR3 totals 15 residues. The germline V gene has CDR1 MDHEN and CDR2 SYDVKM. The J segment lost 3 bases and the V segment lost 4 bases, leaving 5 bases of the junction unmatched. The CDR3 DNA reads TGTGCCAGCAGTTCCCAGGGGGCGGTCAATCAGCCCCAGCATTTT. This encodes CASSSQGAVNQPQHF.

The chain employs TRBV5-1 and TRBJ2-1, with TRBD2 matching 7 bases. In germline, CDR1 is SGHRS, CDR2 YFSETQ. Trimming cost V 0 bases and J 0 bases; bases outside gene matches: 3. The CDR3 runs to 16 residues. For the CDR3, the DNA is TGCGCCAGCAGCTTGGGGTCTAGCGGCTCCTACAATGAGCAGTTCTTC. It specifies CASSLGSSGSYNEQFF.

This chain uses TRBV2 with TRBJ2-3; TRBD2 matches 7 bases. The V segment lost 9 bases and the J segment 0 bases; nucleotides outside the gene matches: 9. CDR3 length: 15 residues. The V gene's germline CDR1 is SNHLY and CDR2 FYNNEI. CDR3 residues: CASLTLAVSTDTQYF. CDR3 bases: TGTGCCAGTTTAACCCTAGCGGTTAGCACAGATACGCAGTATTTT.

This clone was seen a handful of times. V is TRBV2 and J is TRBJ2-7; D may be TRBD2 (6 bases). The CDR3 contains 10 residues. The germline V gene has CDR1 SNHLY and CDR2 FYNNEI. V was shortened by 10 bases and J by 7 bases, with 11 bases between the two germline ends. CDR3 sequence reads: CATWSGEQYF. In DNA, the CDR3 is TGTGCCACTTGGAGCGGGGAGCAGTACTTC.

V usage is TRBV6-1 and J usage is TRBJ1-4, with D maybe TRBD1 (5 bases). The germline V gene has CDR1 MNHNS and CDR2 SASEGT. The CDR3 runs to 12 residues. V was trimmed by 6 bases and J by 8 bases, leaving 10 bases between them. The CDR3 loop reads CASSPPGEKLFF. The CDR3 nucleotides read TGTGCCAGCAGCCCCCCAGGGGAAAAACTGTTTTTT.

The CDR3 reads CASSLDRLRAETQYF. DNA of the CDR3: TGTGCCAGCAGCTTAGACAGACTGAGGGCCGAGACCCAGTACTTC. J is TRBJ2-5 and V is TRBV13, with a weak D call TRBD2 (5 bases). The germline V gene encodes CDR1 PRHDT and CDR2 FYEKMQ (reference sequence). The CDR3 has 15 amino acids. Trimming left V 1 base short and J 5 bases short, with 14 bases between.

Note on this clone: One end of the junction does not line up with germline, which may come from a read error. The J gene is TRBJ2-5, the V gene TRBV7-7, with D maybe TRBD1 (6 bases). The CDR3 is 14 amino acids. Germline V CDR1 and CDR2: SSHAT, FNYEAQ (reference sequence). This chain's CDR3 is CASSKLQGRETQYF. The CDR3 DNA is TGTGCTAGCAGCAAGCTACAGGGACGGGAGACCCAGTACTTC.

This chain's CDR3 is CASTQTGVGNTIYF. CDR3 nucleotide sequence: TGTGCCAGCACCCAAACAGGGGTCGGAAACACCATATATTTT. V is TRBV28 and J is TRBJ1-3, with 7 bases matching TRBD1. This CDR3 has 14 residues. With V trimmed by 7 bases and J by 4 bases, 7 bases remained unmatched. CDR1 and CDR2 (germline): MDHEN, SYDVKM.

The chain recombines TRBV28 with TRBJ2-1; TRBD2 matches at 12 bases. Germline V gene sequence: CDR1 MDHEN, CDR2 SYDVKM. The CDR3 loop spans 18 amino acids. V lost 6 bases, J lost 0 bases, and 9 bases stayed unmatched. The CDR3 loop is CASRALGLAGFSYNEQFF. DNA of the CDR3: TGTGCCAGCAGGGCACTGGGACTAGCGGGCTTCTCCTACAATGAGCAGTTCTTC.

The chain is built from TRBV7-8 and TRBJ2-6; 8 nucleotides match TRBD2. Germline lookup yields CDR1 SGHVS and CDR2 FQNEAQ. With V trimmed by 2 bases and J by 2 bases, 2 bases remained unmatched. The CDR3 is 16 amino acids. The CDR3 reads CASSLTTSAGANVLTF. The CDR3 nucleotides are TGTGCCAGCAGCTTAACGACTAGCGCTGGGGCCAACGTCCTGACTTTC.